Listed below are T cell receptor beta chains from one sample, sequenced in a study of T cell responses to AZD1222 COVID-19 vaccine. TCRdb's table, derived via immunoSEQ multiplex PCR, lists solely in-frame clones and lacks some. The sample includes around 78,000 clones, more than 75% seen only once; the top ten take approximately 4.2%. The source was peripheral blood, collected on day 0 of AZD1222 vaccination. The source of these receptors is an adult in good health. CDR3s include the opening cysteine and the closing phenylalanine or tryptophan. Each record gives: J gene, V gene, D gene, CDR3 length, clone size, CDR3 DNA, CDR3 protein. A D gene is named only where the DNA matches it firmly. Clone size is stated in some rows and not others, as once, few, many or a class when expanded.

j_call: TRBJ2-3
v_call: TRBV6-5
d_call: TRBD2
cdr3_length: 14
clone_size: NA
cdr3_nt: TGTGCCAGCAGTCAAACCCTAGCGGCAGATACGCAGTATTTT
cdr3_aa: CASSQTLAADTQYF

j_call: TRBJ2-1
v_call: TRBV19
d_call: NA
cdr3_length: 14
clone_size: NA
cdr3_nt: TGTGCCAGTGCCGACAGAACCTCCTACAATGAGCAGTTCTTC
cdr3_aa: CASADRTSYNEQFF

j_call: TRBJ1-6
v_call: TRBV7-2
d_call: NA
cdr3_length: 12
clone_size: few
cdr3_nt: TGTGCCAGCAGCTTAAGTCCTTCACCCCTCCACTTT
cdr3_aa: CASSLSPSPLHF

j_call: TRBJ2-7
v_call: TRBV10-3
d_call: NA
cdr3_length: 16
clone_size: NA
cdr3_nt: TGTGCCATCAGTGGCGATAGTACAGGTGTATCCTACGAGCAGTACTTC
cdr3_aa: CAISGDSTGVSYEQYF

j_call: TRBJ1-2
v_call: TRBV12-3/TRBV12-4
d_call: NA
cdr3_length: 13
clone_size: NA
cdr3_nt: TGTGCCAGCAGTTTAGAAGGTGTTTATGGCTACACCTTC
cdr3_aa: CASSLEGVYGYTF

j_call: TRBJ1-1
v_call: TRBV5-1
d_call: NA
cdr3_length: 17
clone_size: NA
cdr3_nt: TGCGCCAGCAGCTTACAGGGTGGGGGTTACATGAACACTGAAGCTTTCTTT
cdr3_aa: CASSLQGGGYMNTEAFF

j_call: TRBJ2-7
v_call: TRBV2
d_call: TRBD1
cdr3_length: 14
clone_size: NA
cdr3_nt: TGTGCCAGCAGTCGGGACAGGGGGTTCTACGAGCAGTACTTC
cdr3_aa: CASSRDRGFYEQYF

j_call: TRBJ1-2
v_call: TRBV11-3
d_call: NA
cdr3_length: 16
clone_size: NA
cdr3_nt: TGTGCCAGCAGCTTAGGAGTCAGGGGTATGAACTATGGCTACACCTTC
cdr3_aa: CASSLGVRGMNYGYTF

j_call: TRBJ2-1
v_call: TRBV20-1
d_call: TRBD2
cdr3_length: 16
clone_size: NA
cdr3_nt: TGCAGTGCTAGTGGCGGCGGGAGGGCCCTCAGAGATGAGCAGTTCTTC
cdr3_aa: CSASGGGRALRDEQFF

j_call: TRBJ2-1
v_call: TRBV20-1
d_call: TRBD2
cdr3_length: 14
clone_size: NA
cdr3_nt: TGCAGTGCTAGTTTAGCGGGAGCCCACAATGAGCAGTTCTTC
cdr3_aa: CSASLAGAHNEQFF

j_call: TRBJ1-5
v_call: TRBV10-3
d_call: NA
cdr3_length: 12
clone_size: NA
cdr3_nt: TGTGCCATCAGGCAACCCAATCAGCCCCAGCATTTT
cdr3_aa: CAIRQPNQPQHF